The TCR beta chain under discussion was sequenced for a study of shared clonotypes between healthy human individuals. For this clone: Its target is unknown.

Study outcomes and limitations: When naive CD4 clonotypes were compared across several donors, around 4.6% were shared.

Only CD45RO-negative cells positively selected for CCR7 counted as naive CD8 cells, so terminally differentiated effector memory CD45RA+ cells were excluded. This CDR3 has 11 residues. Per germline, CDR1 LNHDA and CDR2 SQIVND (reference sequence). Trimming removed 5 bases at V and 7 bases at J, with 8 bases between. Using immunoSEQ multiplex PCR, the repertoire was profiled, and TCRdb retains in-frame clones only, with some absent. The sample has more than 2 million clones, 85% to 95% seen once. The chain has TRBV19 and TRBJ1-1; D gene uncertain. Sequencing was done on a sample of naive CD8+ T cells from PBMCs. The TCR originated in a man between 18 and 35 years old in good health. Some clones in this sample may be carry-over from other donors' samples. CDR3 sequence: CASSSPDEAFF. CDR3 DNA sequence: TGTGCCAGTAGTTCCCCGGATGAAGCTTTCTTT.